These T cell receptor beta chains were read from a single sample in a study of patients and donors after allogeneic stem cell transplantation. MiXCR was run by TCRdb on the RT-PCR reads, yielding one entry per CDR3 protein. The sample has 920,000 or so distinct CDR3 sequences, roughly 17% seen once. Input material: blood, either unsorted or a sorted T cell fraction (not recorded which). The source is a human donor who was either an allogeneic HSCT recipient or a stem cell or donor lymphocyte infusion donor (not recorded which). It is not recorded whose cells these are; they may come from a transplant donor. CDR3s include the opening cysteine and the closing phenylalanine or tryptophan. The D gene is left open where the match is weak. The listing skips clone size in some rows; elsewhere it reads once, few, many or a size class.

>TRBD2|few|TRBV4-2|TRBJ2-3
CASSPVRASGKLTDTQYF
TGTGCCAGCAGCCCTGTCCGGGCTAGCGGGAAGCTAACAGATACGCAGTATTTT
>.|.|TRBV12-3/TRBV12-4|TRBJ1-2
CASYTPTVHNYGYTF
TGTGCCAGCTATACCCCGACAGTTCATAACTATGGCTACACCTTC
>.|.|TRBV6-6|TRBJ2-3
CASSGKTDTQYF
TGTGCCAGCTCGGGCAAGACAGATACGCAGTATTTT
>TRBD2|few|TRBV6-1|TRBJ2-5
CATTSGAPIQETQYF
TGTGCCACCACTAGCGGGGCGCCGATACAAGAGACCCAGTACTTC
>TRBD2|.|TRBV7-6|TRBJ2-1
CASSSSGWRGYNEQFF
TGTGCCAGCAGCTCTTCCGGGTGGCGGGGGTACAATGAGCAGTTCTTC
>TRBD1|many|TRBV29-1|TRBJ1-1
CSVSTGTGNMGTEAFF
TGCAGCGTTTCCACCGGGACAGGTAATATGGGCACTGAAGCTTTCTTT
>.|.|TRBV7-3|TRBJ1-6
CASSLKGVWGANSPLHF
TGTGCCAGCAGCTTAAAGGGGGTTTGGGGGGCAAATTCACCCCTCCACTTT
>.|.|TRBV6-1|TRBJ2-2
CASRRQGGDTGELFF
TGTGCCAGCAGGAGACAAGGTGGGGACACCGGGGAGCTGTTTTTT
>.|.|TRBV12-3/TRBV12-4|TRBJ2-7
CASSLGRVNSYEQYF
TGTGCCAGCAGTTTAGGACGGGTGAACTCCTACGAGCAGTACTTC
>.|.|TRBV6-5|TRBJ1-1
CASSSMNMNTEAFF
TGTGCCAGCAGTTCCATGAACATGAACACTGAAGCTTTCTTT
>.|.|TRBV15|TRBJ2-1
CATSRGGWHEQFF
TGTGCCACCAGCAGAGGTGGGTGGCATGAGCAGTTCTTC
>.|.|TRBV5-5|TRBJ1-5
CASSSSGQPNQPQHF
TGTGCCAGCAGCTCGAGTGGACAGCCCAATCAGCCCCAGCATTTT
>.|few|TRBV5-1|TRBJ1-1
CASSLVGGEAFF
TGCGCCAGCAGCTTGGTGGGCGGTGAAGCTTTCTTT
>TRBD1|few|TRBV7-9|TRBJ1-4
CASSTGTGVGEKLFF
TGTGCCAGCAGCACGGGGACAGGGGTTGGAGAAAAACTGTTTTTT
>TRBD1|few|TRBV3-1|TRBJ1-4
CASSQGQGVSLFF
TGTGCCAGCAGCCAGGGGCAGGGGGTGAGCCTGTTTTTT
>.|few|TRBV12-3/TRBV12-4|TRBJ1-5
CASSPLVGPGDQPQHF
TGTGCCAGCAGTCCCCTTGTGGGGCCAGGAGATCAGCCCCAGCATTTT
>.|few|TRBV5-1|TRBJ1-1
CASSYESASNTEAFF
TGCGCCAGCAGCTATGAGAGCGCCTCGAACACTGAAGCTTTCTTT
>TRBD2|.|TRBV29-1|TRBJ2-1
CSAEGLAGGRRGEQFF
TGCAGCGCAGAGGGACTAGCGGGTGGTAGAAGGGGTGAGCAGTTCTTC
>TRBD1|.|TRBV20-1|TRBJ1-2
CSASQTGPGRGYTF
TGCAGTGCTAGTCAGACAGGGCCGGGACGGGGCTACACCTTC
>.|.|TRBV7-8|TRBJ2-1
CASSRTGTEQFF
TGTGCCAGCAGTAGAACAGGGACTGAGCAGTTCTTC
>.|.|TRBV20-1|TRBJ2-5
CSARDYRASPETQYF
TGCAGTGCTAGAGATTACCGGGCCTCTCCAGAGACCCAGTACTTC
>.|.|TRBV5-1|TRBJ2-3
CASRGAASTDTQYF
TGCGCCAGCAGGGGGGCAGCTAGCACAGATACGCAGTATTTT
>.|.|TRBV6-1|TRBJ1-5
CASSMGSEVQPQHF
TGTGCCAGCTCTATGGGGTCGGAGGTTCAGCCCCAGCATTTT
>TRBD1|many|TRBV29-1|TRBJ1-1
CSVGFFDREVRAFF
TGCAGCGTTGGATTTTTCGACAGGGAGGTTCGAGCTTTCTTT
>.|few|TRBV9|TRBJ1-1
CASSVVQDRTEAFF
TGTGCCAGCAGCGTAGTACAGGACCGCACTGAAGCTTTCTTT
>.|many|TRBV10-3|TRBJ2-1
CAIRTSFHEQFF
TGTGCCATCCGTACTAGTTTCCATGAGCAGTTCTTC
>.|few|TRBV20-1|TRBJ2-7
CSARDSRGIAYEQYF
TGCAGTGCTAGAGACTCCAGGGGTATAGCCTACGAGCAGTACTTC
>.|many|TRBV7-2|TRBJ2-1
CASSPPGLSYYNEQFF
TGTGCCAGCAGCCCGCCAGGGCTATCCTACTACAATGAGCAGTTCTTC
>.|few|TRBV5-1|TRBJ1-1
CASSFSMKGRANTEAFF
TGCGCCAGCAGCTTTAGCATGAAGGGGAGAGCGAACACTGAAGCTTTCTTT
>TRBD1|many|TRBV12-3/TRBV12-4|TRBJ1-1
CATQGERAEAFF
TGTGCCACCCAGGGGGAGCGGGCTGAAGCTTTCTTT
>.|.|TRBV12-3/TRBV12-4|TRBJ2-7
CASSLGGHTYEQYF
TGTGCCAGCAGTTTGGGAGGCCATACCTACGAGCAGTACTTC
>TRBD2|.|TRBV11-2|TRBJ2-5
CASSLVSSGGEETQYF
TGTGCCAGCAGCTTAGTTTCCAGCGGGGGCGAGGAGACCCAGTACTTC
>TRBD1|few|TRBV20-1|TRBJ2-2
CSARDKDRGTGELFF
TGCAGTGCTAGAGATAAGGACAGGGGAACCGGGGAGCTGTTTTTT
>.|many|TRBV12-3/TRBV12-4|TRBJ2-7
CASSPATFSYEQYF
TGTGCCAGCAGTCCAGCTACCTTCTCCTACGAGCAGTACTTC
>TRBD1|few|TRBV11-2|TRBJ2-1
CASSSTGVMDEQFF
TGTGCCAGCAGCTCCACAGGGGTGATGGATGAGCAGTTCTTC
>.|many|TRBV12-3/TRBV12-4|TRBJ1-2
CASSSSGTGYTF
TGTGCCAGCAGTTCCTCAGGGACTGGCTACACCTTC
>.|few|TRBV20-1|TRBJ2-1
CSPGASAGSYNEQFF
TGCAGCCCAGGCGCTAGCGCCGGCTCCTACAATGAGCAGTTCTTC
>TRBD2|.|TRBV2|TRBJ2-3
CASSELIAGGHF
TGTGCCAGCAGTGAATTAATAGCGGGAGGCCATTTT
>.|few|TRBV7-9|TRBJ2-7
CASSLARETEQYF
TGTGCCAGCAGCTTAGCGCGGGAAACCGAGCAGTACTTC
>TRBD1|few|TRBV20-1|TRBJ2-7
CSACRGQGPHEQYF
TGCAGTGCTTGTCGGGGACAGGGCCCCCACGAGCAGTACTTC
>TRBD2|few|TRBV2|TRBJ2-1
CASSERLALNEQFF
TGTGCCAGCAGTGAACGACTAGCGTTAAATGAGCAGTTCTTC
>.|few|TRBV5-1|TRBJ2-3
CASSLGQGGRGDTQYF
TGCGCCAGCAGCTTGGGGCAGGGGGGCCGTGGAGATACGCAGTATTTT
>.|.|TRBV12-3/TRBV12-4|TRBJ2-6
CASSSRMGGANVLTF
TGTGCCAGCAGTTCCAGAATGGGAGGGGCCAACGTCCTGACTTTC
>.|.|TRBV25-1|TRBJ2-3
CASSQGTTSNQPQYF
TGTGCCAGCAGTCAAGGGACGACGAGCAATCAGCCCCAGTATTTT
>.|few|TRBV5-1|TRBJ1-1
CASSPSGQTEAFF
TGCGCCAGCAGCCCAAGCGGACAGACTGAAGCTTTCTTT
>.|few|TRBV5-1|TRBJ2-2
CASRGDQSRPITGELFF
TGCGCCAGCAGGGGGGACCAGTCTCGACCCATAACCGGGGAGCTGTTTTTT
>TRBD2|.|TRBV7-2|TRBJ2-1
CASSLVLAGALSEQFF
TGTGCCAGCAGCTTAGTGTTAGCGGGGGCTTTGAGTGAGCAGTTCTTC
>TRBD2|.|TRBV4-3|TRBJ2-3
CASSHTSGGADTQYF
TGCGCCAGCAGCCATACTAGCGGGGGGGCAGATACGCAGTATTTT
>TRBD2|.|TRBV24-1|TRBJ2-5
CATSDSHHRGVQETQYF
TGTGCCACCAGTGATTCGCACCACCGGGGGGTACAAGAGACCCAGTACTTC